These T cell receptor beta chains were read from a single sample in a study of blood T cell repertoires in COVID-19. The method was immunoSEQ multiplex PCR; TCRdb's version includes in-frame clones alone and lacks a portion of them. The sample holds approximately 310,000 clones, roughly 88% seen once. Sample: PBMCs or T cells enriched from blood (not recorded which). These receptors were taken from a young man who had recovered from COVID-19. CDR3s include the opening cysteine and the closing phenylalanine or tryptophan. For some rows the clone size is stated as once, few or many, or as a class when expanded; others skip it.

TRBJ1-2,TRBV30,-,CAWGTGFGGYTF
TRBJ1-3,TRBV4-1,-,CASSQLQGVGNTIYF
TRBJ1-3,TRBV30,-,CAWSRTGSGNTIYF
TRBJ1-2,TRBV2,-,CATRQGIFYGYTF
TRBJ1-1,TRBV5-4,-,CASSRGTEAFF
TRBJ2-1,TRBV12-3/TRBV12-4,-,CASSFFRDGEQFF
TRBJ1-1,TRBV7-2,-,CASSFAGTQRAFF
TRBJ2-5,TRBV9,once,CASTPTWRGVQETQYF
TRBJ2-7,TRBV15,-,CATSRVGEVSYEQYF
TRBJ2-7,TRBV7-2,-,CASRATVSYEQYF
TRBJ2-3,TRBV7-2,few,CASSLGLAGTGTDTQYF
TRBJ1-5,TRBV5-8,-,CASSLKVVGGPQHF
TRBJ2-3,TRBV3-1/TRBV3-2,-,CASSRQTPSSGGAVDTQYF
TRBJ1-2,TRBV4-3,-,CASSQDGAQGGYGYTF
TRBJ2-7,TRBV7-9,-,CASSLNRDTYEQYF
TRBJ1-2,TRBV24-1,-,CATSDGAGANTF
TRBJ2-2,TRBV25-1,-,CASSVRDRDTGELFF
TRBJ2-5,TRBV9,-,CASSGVAGVMETQYF
TRBJ1-2,TRBV25-1,-,CASSEGQGRGYTF
TRBJ2-7,TRBV3-1/TRBV3-2,-,CASSQGGWTYEQYF
TRBJ1-4,TRBV19,-,CATEGQYNEKLFF